This TCR beta chain comes out of a study of PD-1 blockade in classical Hodgkin lymphoma. Whole-study results and caveats: The drivers behind the repertoire differences, possibly disease activity or prior therapy, remain undefined. Individuals who commenced nivolumab within less than 1 year of ASCT were excluded.

The CDR3 consists of 12 residues. CDR1 is MDHEN and CDR2 is SYDVKM in the germline V gene. Trimming stripped 3 bases from V and 6 bases from J, with 6 bases between. Turning to this clone: Its specificity is unknown.

After autologous stem cell transplantation all patients relapsed, and prior brentuximab vedotin exposure differed between cohorts. Assay used: immunoSEQ multiplex PCR; TCRdb lists only in-frame clones, some missing. The sample has some 60,000 clones; 90% are singletons. This chain uses TRBV28 with TRBJ1-5; D is ambiguous. Sequenced material: peripheral blood mononuclear cells (PBMCs), taken at baseline. The TCR originated in a human donor with classical Hodgkin lymphoma. This chain's CDR3 is CASSFPPQPQHF. CDR3 sequence (DNA): TGTGCCAGCAGTTTTCCCCCTCAGCCCCAGCATTTT.